This T cell receptor beta chain was observed in a study of T cell changes during pregnancy in multiple sclerosis. V dropped 5 bases and J dropped 10; count of bases not matched to a gene: 12. Germline V gene lookup returns CDR1 SGHRS and CDR2 YFSETQ. The CDR3 sequence is 14 residues long. Clones were sequenced by immunoSEQ multiplex PCR, and TCRdb holds only the in-frame ones, with some missing. The data contain 60,000 to 75,000 clones, around 90% of them seen just once; the ten biggest clones take up 1.4%. The chain links TRBV5-1 to TRBJ1-1; 9 nucleotides align to TRBD1. This clonotype originated in a female donor with multiple sclerosis, enrolled in a pregnancy study. The sequencing here drew on peripheral blood, taken in the third trimester of pregnancy. Here the CDR3 reads CASSLVIQGAGAFF. CDR3 coding DNA: TGCGCCAGCAGTCTTGTGATACAGGGGGCCGGAGCTTTCTTT.